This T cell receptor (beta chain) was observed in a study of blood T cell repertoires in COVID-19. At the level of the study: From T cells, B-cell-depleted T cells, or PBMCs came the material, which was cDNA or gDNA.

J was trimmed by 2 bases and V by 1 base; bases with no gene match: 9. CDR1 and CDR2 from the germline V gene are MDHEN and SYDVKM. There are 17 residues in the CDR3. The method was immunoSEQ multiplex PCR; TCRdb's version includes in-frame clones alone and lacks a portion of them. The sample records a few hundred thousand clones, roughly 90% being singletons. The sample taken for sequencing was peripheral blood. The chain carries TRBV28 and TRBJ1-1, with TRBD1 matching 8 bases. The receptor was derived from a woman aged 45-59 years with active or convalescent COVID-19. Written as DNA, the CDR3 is TGTGCCAGCAGTTTATTGGGGCAGGGGGCCTCCAACACTGAAGCTTTCTTT. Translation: CASSLLGQGASNTEAFF.